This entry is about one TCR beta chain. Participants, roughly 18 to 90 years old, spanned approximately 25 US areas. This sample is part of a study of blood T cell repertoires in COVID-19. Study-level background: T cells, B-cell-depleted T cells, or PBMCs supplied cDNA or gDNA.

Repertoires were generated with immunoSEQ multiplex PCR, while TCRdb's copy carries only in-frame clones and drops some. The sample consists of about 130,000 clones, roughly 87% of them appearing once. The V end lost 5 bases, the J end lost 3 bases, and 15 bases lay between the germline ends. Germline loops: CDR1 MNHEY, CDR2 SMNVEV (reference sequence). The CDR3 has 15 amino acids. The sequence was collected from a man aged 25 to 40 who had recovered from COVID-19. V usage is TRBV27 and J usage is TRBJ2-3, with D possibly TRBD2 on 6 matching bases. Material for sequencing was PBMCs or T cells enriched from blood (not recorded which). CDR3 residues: CASSAWRAGTDTQYF. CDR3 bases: TGTGCCAGCAGTGCCTGGAGGGCCGGGACAGATACGCAGTATTTT.